The present T cell receptor (beta chain) was sequenced within a study of blood T cell repertoires in COVID-19. Study-wide background: Samples came from the United States, Italy and Spain, spanning acute and convalescent COVID-19.

TCRdb's table, derived via immunoSEQ multiplex PCR, lists solely in-frame clones and lacks some. In the table there are roughly 35,000 clones, about 78% of which are singletons. The length of the CDR3 is 14 residues. With 2 bases removed from V and 3 bases from J, the gap between germline ends came to 10 bases. Per the germline V gene, CDR1 is SNHLY and CDR2 is FYNNEI. The sequenced material came from peripheral blood. The origin of this receptor is a man aged 80 or over with acute or convalescent COVID-19. The rearrangement joins TRBV2 to TRBJ1-2, with D perhaps TRBD1 (5 bases). The CDR3 sequence is CASSELGVDYGYTF. CDR3 bases: TGTGCCAGCAGTGAATTAGGGGTGGACTATGGCTACACCTTC.